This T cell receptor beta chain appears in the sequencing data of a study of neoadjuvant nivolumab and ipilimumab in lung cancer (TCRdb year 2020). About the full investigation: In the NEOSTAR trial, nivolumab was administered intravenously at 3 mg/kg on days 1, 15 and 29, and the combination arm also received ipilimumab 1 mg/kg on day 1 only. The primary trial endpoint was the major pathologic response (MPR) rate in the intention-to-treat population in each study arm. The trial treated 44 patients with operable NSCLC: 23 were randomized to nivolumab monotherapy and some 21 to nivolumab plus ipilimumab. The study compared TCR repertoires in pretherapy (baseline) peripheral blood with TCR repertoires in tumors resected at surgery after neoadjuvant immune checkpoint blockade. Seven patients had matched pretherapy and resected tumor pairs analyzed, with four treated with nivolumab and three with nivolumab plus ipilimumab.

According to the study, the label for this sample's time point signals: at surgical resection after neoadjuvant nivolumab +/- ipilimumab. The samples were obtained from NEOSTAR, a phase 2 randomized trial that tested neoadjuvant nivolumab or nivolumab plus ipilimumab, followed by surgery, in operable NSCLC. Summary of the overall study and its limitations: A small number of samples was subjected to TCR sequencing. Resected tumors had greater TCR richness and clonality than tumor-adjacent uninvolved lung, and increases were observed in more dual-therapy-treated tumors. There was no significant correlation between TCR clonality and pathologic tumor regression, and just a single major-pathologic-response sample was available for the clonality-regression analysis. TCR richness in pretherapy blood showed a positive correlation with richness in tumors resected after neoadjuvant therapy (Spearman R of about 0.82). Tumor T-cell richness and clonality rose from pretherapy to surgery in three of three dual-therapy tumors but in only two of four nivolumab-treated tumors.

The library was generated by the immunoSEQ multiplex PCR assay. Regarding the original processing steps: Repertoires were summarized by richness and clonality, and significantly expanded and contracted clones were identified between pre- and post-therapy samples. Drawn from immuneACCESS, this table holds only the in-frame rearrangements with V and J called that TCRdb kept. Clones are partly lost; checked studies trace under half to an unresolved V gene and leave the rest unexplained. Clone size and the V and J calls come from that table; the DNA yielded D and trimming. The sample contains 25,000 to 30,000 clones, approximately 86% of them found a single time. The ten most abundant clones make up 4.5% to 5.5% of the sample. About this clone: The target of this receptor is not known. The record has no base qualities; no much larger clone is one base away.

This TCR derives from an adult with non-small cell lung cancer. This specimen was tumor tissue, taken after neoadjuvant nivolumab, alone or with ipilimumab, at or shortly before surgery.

The bases read TGTGCCAGCAGCTCCAACACCGATTATAGCAATCAGCCCCAGCATTTT. The resulting protein is CASSSNTDYSNQPQHF. Recombination connected TRBV7-2 to TRBJ1-5; the D gene assignment is ambiguous. The V end loses 4 bases and the J end loses 0 bases, and a stretch of 13 bases separates them. Spanning cysteine to phenylalanine, the CDR3 consists of 16 amino acids. Only CDR3 DNA remains: 48 bases, in frame from the first base. Per the germline V gene, SGHTA is the CDR1 and FQGNSA is the CDR2. The entire variable domain, with the stretches around the CDR3 drawn from the reference TRBV7-2 and TRBJ1-5 proteins, is GAGVSQSPSNKVTEKGKDVELRCDPISGHTALYWYRQSLGQGLEFLIYFQGNSAPDKSGLPSDRFSAERTGGSVSTLTIQRTQQEDSAVYLCASSSNTDYSNQPQHFGDGTRLSIL.